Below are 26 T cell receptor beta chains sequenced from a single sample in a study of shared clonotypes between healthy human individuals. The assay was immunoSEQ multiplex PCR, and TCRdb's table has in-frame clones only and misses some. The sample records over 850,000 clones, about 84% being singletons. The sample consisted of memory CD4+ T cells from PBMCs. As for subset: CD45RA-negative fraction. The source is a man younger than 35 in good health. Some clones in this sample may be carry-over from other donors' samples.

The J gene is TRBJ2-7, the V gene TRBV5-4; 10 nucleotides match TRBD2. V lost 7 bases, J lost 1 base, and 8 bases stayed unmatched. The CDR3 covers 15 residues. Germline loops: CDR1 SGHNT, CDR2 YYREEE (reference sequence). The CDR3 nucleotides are TGTGCCAGCTATGAGCGGGAGGGCCGATCCTACGAGCAGTACTTC. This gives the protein CASYEREGRSYEQYF.

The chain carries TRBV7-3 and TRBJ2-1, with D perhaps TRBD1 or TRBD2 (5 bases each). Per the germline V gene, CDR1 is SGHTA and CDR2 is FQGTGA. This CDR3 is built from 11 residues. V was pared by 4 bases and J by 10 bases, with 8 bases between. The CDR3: CASSYGTEQFF. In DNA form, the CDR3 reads TGTGCCAGCAGCTATGGGACGGAGCAGTTCTTC.

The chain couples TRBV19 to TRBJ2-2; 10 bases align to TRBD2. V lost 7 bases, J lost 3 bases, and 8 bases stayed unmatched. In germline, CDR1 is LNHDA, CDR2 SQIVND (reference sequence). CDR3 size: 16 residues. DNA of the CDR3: TGTGCCAGTATTCCTAGCGGGAGTAGGGACACCGGGGAGCTGTTTTTT. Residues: CASIPSGSRDTGELFF.

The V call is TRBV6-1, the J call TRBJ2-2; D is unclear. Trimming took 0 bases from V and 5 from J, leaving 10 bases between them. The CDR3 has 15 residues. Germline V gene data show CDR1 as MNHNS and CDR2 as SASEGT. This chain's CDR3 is CASSEAGRATGELFF. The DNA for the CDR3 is TGTGCCAGCAGTGAAGCGGGAAGGGCTACCGGGGAGCTGTTTTTT.

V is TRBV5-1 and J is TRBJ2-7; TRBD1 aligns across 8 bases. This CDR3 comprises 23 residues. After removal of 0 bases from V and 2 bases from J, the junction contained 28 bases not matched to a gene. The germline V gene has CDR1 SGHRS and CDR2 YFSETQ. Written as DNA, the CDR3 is TGCGCCAGCAGCTTGGAAGGCAGGGGGCTTCTACGCGGAAGTCGAGAGCCTACCTACGAGCAGTACTTC. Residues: CASSLEGRGLLRGSREPTYEQYF. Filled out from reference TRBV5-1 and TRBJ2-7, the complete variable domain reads KAGVTQTPRYLIKTRGQQVTLSCSPISGHRSVSWYQQTPGQGLQFLFEYFSETQRNKGNFPGRFSGRQFSNSRSEMNVSTLELGDSALYLCASSLEGRGLLRGSREPTYEQYFGPGTRLTVT.

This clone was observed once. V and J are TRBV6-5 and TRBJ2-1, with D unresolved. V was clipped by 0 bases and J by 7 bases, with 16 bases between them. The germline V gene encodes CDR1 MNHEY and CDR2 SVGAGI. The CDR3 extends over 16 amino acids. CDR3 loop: CASSYSPVGLRNEQFF. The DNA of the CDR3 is TGTGCCAGCAGTTACTCCCCTGTTGGTTTGAGGAATGAGCAGTTCTTC.

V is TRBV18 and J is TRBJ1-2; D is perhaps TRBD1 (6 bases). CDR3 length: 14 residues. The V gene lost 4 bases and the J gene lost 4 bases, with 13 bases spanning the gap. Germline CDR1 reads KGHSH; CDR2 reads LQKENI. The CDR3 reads CASSLQGLPYGYTF. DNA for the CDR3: TGTGCCAGCTCACTACAGGGTCTGCCCTATGGCTACACCTTC. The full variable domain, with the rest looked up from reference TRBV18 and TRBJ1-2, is NAGVMQNPRHLVRRRGQEARLRCSPMKGHSHVYWYRQLPEEGLKFMVYLQKENIIDESGMPKERFSAEFPKEGPSILRIQQVVRGDSAAYFCASSLQGLPYGYTFGSGTRLTVV.

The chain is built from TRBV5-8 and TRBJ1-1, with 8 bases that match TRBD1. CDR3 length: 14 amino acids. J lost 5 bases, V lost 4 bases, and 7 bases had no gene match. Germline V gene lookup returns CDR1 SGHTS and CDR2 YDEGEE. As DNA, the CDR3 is TGTGCCAGCAGCCCCCGGGACAGGCATACTGAAGCTTTCTTT. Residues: CASSPRDRHTEAFF.

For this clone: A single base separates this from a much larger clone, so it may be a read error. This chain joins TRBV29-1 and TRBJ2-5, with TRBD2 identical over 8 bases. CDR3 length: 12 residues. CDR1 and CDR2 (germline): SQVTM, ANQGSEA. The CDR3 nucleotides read TGCAGCGTTGAGACCGGGGGGGAGACCCAGCACTTC. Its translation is CSVETGGETQHF.

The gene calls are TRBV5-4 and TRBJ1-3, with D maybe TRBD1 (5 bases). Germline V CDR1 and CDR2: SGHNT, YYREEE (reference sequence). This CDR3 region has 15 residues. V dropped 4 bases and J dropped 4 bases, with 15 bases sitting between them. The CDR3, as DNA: TGTGCCAGCAGCGCGGACACCTCGGGGGGAAACACCATATATTTT. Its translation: CASSADTSGGNTIYF.

Written as DNA, the CDR3 is TGTGCCAGCAGCTTGTCCATACAAGAGACCCAGTACTTC. Residues: CASSLSIQETQYF. The chain carries TRBV7-2 and TRBJ2-5, with D uncertain. This CDR3 has 13 residues. V gave up 3 bases and J gave up 2 bases, with 7 bases separating them. CDR1 SGHTA and CDR2 FQGNSA come from the germline V gene.

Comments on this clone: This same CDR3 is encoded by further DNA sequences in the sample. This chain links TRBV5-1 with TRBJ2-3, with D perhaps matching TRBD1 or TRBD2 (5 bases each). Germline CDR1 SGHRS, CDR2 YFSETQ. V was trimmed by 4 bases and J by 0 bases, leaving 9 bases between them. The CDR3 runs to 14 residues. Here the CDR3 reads CASSLRDSTDTQYF. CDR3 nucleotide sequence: TGCGCCAGCAGCCTACGGGACAGCACAGATACGCAGTATTTT.

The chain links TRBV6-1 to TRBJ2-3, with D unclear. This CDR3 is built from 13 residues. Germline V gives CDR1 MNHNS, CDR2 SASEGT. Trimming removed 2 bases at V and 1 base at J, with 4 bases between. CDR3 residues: CASSESGTDTQYF. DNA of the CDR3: TGTGCCAGCAGTGAATCAGGCACAGATACGCAGTATTTT.

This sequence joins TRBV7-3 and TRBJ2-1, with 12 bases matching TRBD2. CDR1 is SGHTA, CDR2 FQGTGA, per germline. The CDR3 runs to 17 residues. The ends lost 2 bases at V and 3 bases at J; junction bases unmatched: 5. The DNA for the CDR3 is TGTGCCAGCAGCTTACTCCGGACTAGCGGGAACTACAATGAGCAGTTCTTC. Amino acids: CASSLLRTSGNYNEQFF.

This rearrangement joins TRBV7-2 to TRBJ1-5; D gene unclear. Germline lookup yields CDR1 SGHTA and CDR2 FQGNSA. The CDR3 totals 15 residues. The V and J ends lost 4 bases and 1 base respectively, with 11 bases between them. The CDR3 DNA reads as TGTGCCAGCAGCTACTCAGAGCCCAGCAATCAGCCCCAGCATTTT. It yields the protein CASSYSEPSNQPQHF.

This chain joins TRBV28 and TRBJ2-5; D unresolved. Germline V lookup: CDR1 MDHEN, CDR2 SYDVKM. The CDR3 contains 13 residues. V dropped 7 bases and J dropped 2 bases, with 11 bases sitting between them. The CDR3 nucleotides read TGTGCCAGCACAAGACCCCAACAAGAGACCCAGTACTTC. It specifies CASTRPQQETQYF.

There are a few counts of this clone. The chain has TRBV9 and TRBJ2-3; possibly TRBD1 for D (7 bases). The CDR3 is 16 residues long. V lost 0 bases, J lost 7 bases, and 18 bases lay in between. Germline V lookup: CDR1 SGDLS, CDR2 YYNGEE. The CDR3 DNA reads TGTGCCAGCAGCGTAGGGGCAGGGGGGTCCTCTTATACGCAGTATTTT. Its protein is CASSVGAGGSSYTQYF.

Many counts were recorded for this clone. CDR3 nucleotide sequence: TGTGCCAGCAGCCCTCGGACTAGCGTTGACATTCAGTACTTC. This translates into CASSPRTSVDIQYF. V usage is TRBV5-6 and J usage is TRBJ2-4; 9 bases map to TRBD2. Germline V lookup: CDR1 SGHDT, CDR2 YYEEEE. J gave up 8 bases and V 4 bases, and 7 bases lay outside the gene matches. The CDR3 runs 14 residues.

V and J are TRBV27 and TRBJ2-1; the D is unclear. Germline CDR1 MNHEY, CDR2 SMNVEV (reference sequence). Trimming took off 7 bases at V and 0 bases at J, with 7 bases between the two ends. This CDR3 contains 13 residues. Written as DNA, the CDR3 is TGTGCCAGCAAGCGATCCTCCTACAATGAGCAGTTCTTC. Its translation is CASKRSSYNEQFF.

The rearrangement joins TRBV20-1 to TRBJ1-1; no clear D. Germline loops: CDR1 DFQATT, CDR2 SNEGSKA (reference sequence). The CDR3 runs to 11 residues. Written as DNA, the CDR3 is TGCAGCATAGGAGGGCGGACTGAAGCTTTCTTT. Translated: CSIGGRTEAFF.

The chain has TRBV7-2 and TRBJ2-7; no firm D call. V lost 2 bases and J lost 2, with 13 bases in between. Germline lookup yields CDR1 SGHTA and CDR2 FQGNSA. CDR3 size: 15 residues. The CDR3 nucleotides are TGTGCCAGCAGCTTATTAAACGGGCCAGCCTACGAGCAGTACTTC. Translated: CASSLLNGPAYEQYF.

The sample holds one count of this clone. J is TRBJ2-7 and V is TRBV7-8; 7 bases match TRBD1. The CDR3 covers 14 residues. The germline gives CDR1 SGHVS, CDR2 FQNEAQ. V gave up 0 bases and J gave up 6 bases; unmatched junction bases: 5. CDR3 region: CASSLAWTGSEQYF. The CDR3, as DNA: TGTGCCAGCAGCTTAGCCTGGACAGGATCCGAGCAGTACTTC.

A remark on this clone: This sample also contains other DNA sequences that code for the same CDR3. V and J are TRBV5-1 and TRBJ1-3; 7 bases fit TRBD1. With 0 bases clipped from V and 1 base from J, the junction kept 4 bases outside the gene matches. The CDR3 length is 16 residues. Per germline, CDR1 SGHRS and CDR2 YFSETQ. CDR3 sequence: CASSLGDRSSGNTIYF. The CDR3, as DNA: TGCGCCAGCAGCTTGGGGGACAGAAGTTCTGGAAACACCATATATTTT.

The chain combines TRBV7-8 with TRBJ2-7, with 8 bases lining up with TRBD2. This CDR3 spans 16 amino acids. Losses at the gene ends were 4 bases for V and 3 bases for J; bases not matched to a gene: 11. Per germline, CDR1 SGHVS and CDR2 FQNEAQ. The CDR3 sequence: CASSSKLTGTSYEQYF. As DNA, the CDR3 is TGTGCCAGCAGCTCCAAGCTAACCGGGACTAGCTACGAGCAGTACTTC.

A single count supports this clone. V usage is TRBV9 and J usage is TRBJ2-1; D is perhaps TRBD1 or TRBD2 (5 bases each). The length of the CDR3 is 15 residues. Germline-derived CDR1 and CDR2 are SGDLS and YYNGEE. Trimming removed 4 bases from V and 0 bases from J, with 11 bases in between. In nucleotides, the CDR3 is TGTGCCAGCAGCCCCGGGACCAGCTCCTACAATGAGCAGTTCTTC. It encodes CASSPGTSSYNEQFF.

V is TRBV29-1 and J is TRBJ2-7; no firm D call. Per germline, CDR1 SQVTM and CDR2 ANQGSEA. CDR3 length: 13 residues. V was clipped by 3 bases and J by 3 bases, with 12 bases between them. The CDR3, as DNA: TGCAGCGTTGACAGGTTGAACAGCTACGAGCAGTACTTC. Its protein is CSVDRLNSYEQYF.